Listed here are 30 T cell receptor beta chains from one sample, sequenced in a study of cytomegalovirus exposure and HLA in healthy donors. The PCR was carried out with 60 Vbeta primers and 13 Jbeta primers. Only in-frame clones appear in the TCRdb table, and some are missing; sequencing was by immunoSEQ multiplex PCR. This sample has 130,000 or so clones, with around 59% found just once. Sequencing was done on a sample of PBMCs. The origin of the receptors is a male donor in good health and CMV-seronegative.

CDR3: CASAGPMTYSGGASDTQYF. In DNA form, the CDR3 reads TGTGCCAGCGCAGGCCCCATGACCTATAGCGGGGGGGCCTCAGATACGCAGTATTTT. The chain couples TRBV7-9 to TRBJ2-3; 11 bases are shared with TRBD2. Germline V gene sequence: CDR1 SEHNR, CDR2 FQNEAQ (reference sequence). The junction had 20 bases not matched to a gene; V was cut back by 8 bases and J by 4 bases. The CDR3 length is 19 residues. The complete variable domain, with remaining parts taken from reference TRBV7-9 and TRBJ2-3, reads DTGVSQNPRHKITKRGQNVTFRCDPISEHNRLYWYRQTLGQGPEFLTYFQNEAQLEKSRLLSDRFSAERPKGSFSTLEIQRTEQGDSAMYLCASAGPMTYSGGASDTQYFGPGTRLTVL.

On this clone itself: The identical CDR3 is also encoded by other nucleotide sequences in the sample. The chain uses TRBV7-6 and TRBJ2-1, with 9 bases matching TRBD2. Germline-derived CDR1 and CDR2 are SGHVS and FNYEAQ. The CDR3 sequence is 13 residues long. Unmatched junction bases numbered 6, after V lost 8 bases and J lost 7 bases. This chain's CDR3 is CASSLAGLNEQFF. DNA of the CDR3: TGTGCCAGCTCACTAGCGGGCCTTAATGAGCAGTTCTTC. Drawing the rest from reference TRBV7-6 and TRBJ2-1, the complete variable domain is GAGVSQSPRYKVTKRGQDVALRCDPISGHVSLYWYRQALGQGPEFLTYFNYEAQQDKSGLPNDRFSAERPEGSISTLTIQRTEQRDSAMYRCASSLAGLNEQFFGPGTRLTVL.

A remark on this clone: Other DNA sequences of this sample code for an identical CDR3. V usage is TRBV5-6 and J usage is TRBJ2-5; 9 nucleotides match TRBD1. Losses at the gene ends were 0 bases for V and 4 bases for J; bases not matched to a gene: 7. The CDR3 runs 16 residues. Germline CDR1 and CDR2: SGHDT and YYEEEE. The CDR3 coding sequence is TGTGCCAGCAGCTTGGGTCCCACAGGGGGCGGAGAGACCCAGTACTTC. Translating it yields CASSLGPTGGGETQYF.

The chain combines TRBV6-5 with TRBJ2-1; D may be TRBD2 (5 bases). This CDR3 has 13 residues. The germline V gene encodes CDR1 MNHEY and CDR2 SVGAGI. The V end was cut by 6 bases, the J end by 6 bases, with 12 bases between. The CDR3 DNA reads TGTGCCAGCAGCCTTCGGGATATCAATGAGCAGTTCTTC. This codes for CASSLRDINEQFF.

This clone was detected a few times. This chain uses TRBV11-2 with TRBJ1-4; D is unresolved. From germline, CDR1 is SGHAT and CDR2 FQNNGV. Deletions cut 3 bases from V and 10 bases from J, with 12 bases between. The CDR3 totals 13 residues. The CDR3 DNA is TGTGCCAGCAGCTTGGACTCTAGGAGAAAACTGTTTTTT. It translates to CASSLDSRRKLFF.

The chain is built from TRBV30 and TRBJ2-1, with a possible D match to TRBD2 (5 bases). From germline, CDR1 is GTSNPN and CDR2 SVGIG (reference sequence). V was pared by 2 bases and J by 9 bases, with 14 bases between. This CDR3 region has 13 residues. The CDR3 DNA reads as TGTGCCTGGAGTTTGGAAGGAGGTCGTGAGCAGTTCTTC. Amino acid sequence: CAWSLEGGREQFF.

The rearrangement uses TRBV2 and TRBJ2-2, with D possibly matching TRBD1 (5 bases). The germline V gene has CDR1 SNHLY and CDR2 FYNNEI. Trimming took off 7 bases at V and 7 bases at J, with 16 bases between the two ends. This CDR3 spans 14 amino acids. The CDR3, as DNA: TGTGCCAGCAAGTCGTTTCAGGGCCTCGGGGAGCTGTTTTTT. It translates to CASKSFQGLGELFF.

The J gene is TRBJ1-2, the V gene TRBV7-2, with D maybe TRBD1 (6 bases). The germline V gene encodes CDR1 SGHTA and CDR2 FQGNSA. The CDR3 is 14 amino acids. V lost 1 base, J lost 6 bases, and 12 bases lay in between. CDR3 DNA: TGTGCCAGCAGCTTAGGTGGGGGCCTTGATGGCTACACCTTC. Its translation: CASSLGGGLDGYTF.

In this sample, this clone turned up a few times. The chain employs TRBV5-6 and TRBJ1-4; D is ambiguous. CDR3 size: 15 residues. Looked up from germline, CDR1 is SGHDT and CDR2 is YYEEEE. The V and J ends lost 3 bases and 6 bases respectively, with 15 bases between them. The CDR3 DNA reads as TGTGCCAGCAGCTCCCTCGGAACGGAGGATGAAAAACTGTTTTTT. It specifies CASSSLGTEDEKLFF.

The chain recombines TRBV6-1 with TRBJ2-1; 10 nucleotides line up with TRBD1. This CDR3 region has 15 residues. V was clipped by 4 bases and J by 4 bases; unmatched bases: 4. The germline CDR1 and CDR2 sequences are MNHNS and SASEGT. CDR3 nucleotide sequence: TGTGCCAGCAGTGGGGGGACAGGGGAGTACAATGAGCAGTTCTTC. This encodes CASSGGTGEYNEQFF.

V and J are TRBV7-2 and TRBJ2-7; no reliable D call. Per the germline V gene, CDR1 is SGHTA and CDR2 is FQGNSA. V dropped 2 bases and J dropped 4 bases, with 9 bases sitting between them. The CDR3 loop spans 13 amino acids. The CDR3 sequence: CASSLKQDYEQYF. As DNA, the CDR3 is TGTGCCAGCAGCTTAAAGCAGGATTACGAGCAGTACTTC.

In this sample, this clone turned up a few times. This chain connects TRBV18 to TRBJ1-1; TRBD1 matches 7 bases. CDR3 size: 15 residues. Germline loops: CDR1 KGHSH, CDR2 LQKENI. V shed 1 base, J shed 1 base, and the junction held 3 bases outside the gene matches. CDR3 loop: CASSPQKGANTEAFF. CDR3 DNA: TGTGCCAGCTCACCACAGAAGGGGGCGAACACTGAAGCTTTCTTT.

This chain connects TRBV9 to TRBJ2-2; the D is unclear. CDR1 is SGDLS and CDR2 is YYNGEE in the germline V gene. The V and J ends lost 5 bases and 3 bases respectively, with 11 bases between them. The CDR3 consists of 14 residues. As DNA, the CDR3 is TGTGCCAGCAGTCTGTTACTTGACACCGGGGAGCTGTTTTTT. Amino acids: CASSLLLDTGELFF.

This clone appeared a few times. This chain joins TRBV11-3 and TRBJ2-1, with TRBD1 matching over 9 bases. Germline CDR1 and CDR2: SGHNT and YENEEA. Trimming cost V 5 bases and J 6 bases; bases outside gene matches: 8. This CDR3 is 15 amino acids long. The CDR3 DNA sequence: TGTGCCAGCAGCAGGCAGGGACAGGGCGGCAATGAGCAGTTCTTC. This translates into CASSRQGQGGNEQFF.

The chain employs TRBV29-1 and TRBJ2-7, with TRBD2 matching over 8 bases. This CDR3 contains 13 residues. Germline V gene lookup returns CDR1 SQVTM and CDR2 ANQGSEA. With 1 base clipped from V and 7 bases from J, the junction kept 6 bases outside the gene matches. DNA of the CDR3: TGCAGCGTTGAAGCCCCGGGAGGGGAAGAGCAGTACTTC. Protein sequence: CSVEAPGGEEQYF.

V gene TRBV7-8 combines with J gene TRBJ2-5; D is possibly TRBD1 (5 bases). Germline V CDR1 and CDR2: SGHVS, FQNEAQ. This CDR3 region has 15 residues. Trimming took off 2 bases at V and 1 base at J, with 11 bases between the two ends. The CDR3: CASSLIDSLQETQYF. DNA of the CDR3: TGTGCCAGCAGCTTAATCGACAGTCTCCAAGAGACCCAGTACTTC.

The chain combines TRBV7-2 with TRBJ1-5; TRBD1 matches 11 bases. V gave up 5 bases and J gave up 5 bases; unmatched junction bases: 5. The CDR3 has 15 amino acids. Germline V gives CDR1 SGHTA, CDR2 FQGNSA. This CDR3 reads CASSRGQGEDQPQHF. The CDR3 bases are TGTGCCAGCAGCCGGGGACAGGGGGAGGATCAGCCCCAGCATTTT.

V usage is TRBV5-4 and J usage is TRBJ2-1; 16 bases are a match to TRBD2. J gave up 5 bases and V 3 bases, and 8 bases lay outside the gene matches. This CDR3 region has 18 residues. The germline V gene encodes CDR1 SGHNT and CDR2 YYREEE (reference sequence). CDR3 region: CASSSGLAGGPRHNEQFF. The DNA of the CDR3 is TGTGCCAGCAGCTCGGGACTAGCGGGGGGGCCGAGACACAATGAGCAGTTCTTC.

In this sample, this clone turned up a few times. At one boundary the junction diverges from the germline segment, which might be a read error. The rearrangement uses TRBV4-1 and TRBJ1-2; weak D call: TRBD1 (5 bases). Germline assignment: CDR1 MGHRA and CDR2 YSYEKL. CDR3 length equals 18 residues. CDR3 sequence: CASSQVLLGTRLIYGYPF. The CDR3 DNA reads as TGCGCCAGCAGCCAAGTACTGCTTGGGACTCGGCTTATCTATGGCTACCCCTTC.

This sequence joins TRBV4-1 and TRBJ2-3; 7 bases agree with TRBD1. The trim removed 2 bases at V and 0 bases at J, leaving 5 bases unmatched. Germline assignment: CDR1 MGHRA and CDR2 YSYEKL. The CDR3 has 16 amino acids. For the CDR3, the DNA is TGCGCCAGCAGCCAAAGACAGGGAACTAGCACAGATACGCAGTATTTT. The encoded protein is CASSQRQGTSTDTQYF.

The chain is built from TRBV25-1 and TRBJ1-1, with D possibly being TRBD1 (5 bases). Germline V gene data show CDR1 as MGHDK and CDR2 as SYGVNS. The CDR3 sequence is 14 residues long. V shed 1 base and J shed 5 bases, with 11 bases lying between them. The CDR3 loop reads CASSEFGEGTEAFF. The CDR3 coding sequence is TGTGCCAGCAGTGAATTTGGGGAGGGGACTGAAGCTTTCTTT.

This clone was recorded once. The chain employs TRBV29-1 and TRBJ2-7; D is undetermined. The germline V gene has CDR1 SQVTM and CDR2 ANQGSEA. The CDR3 has 12 amino acids. V was pared by 4 bases and J by 5 bases, with 12 bases between. The CDR3 region is CSVAWQVDEQYF. CDR3 nucleotides: TGCAGCGTTGCTTGGCAGGTCGACGAGCAGTACTTC.

This clone was seen just once. The chain joins TRBV5-6 to TRBJ2-5; D possibly corresponds to TRBD1 (7 bases). This CDR3 region has 17 residues. Trimming took 0 bases from V and 11 from J, leaving 26 bases between them. The germline V gene has CDR1 SGHDT and CDR2 YYEEEE. This chain's CDR3 is CASSLGRGGFVGAGQYF. CDR3 nucleotides: TGTGCCAGCAGCTTGGGTAGAGGGGGCTTTGTAGGTGCGGGGCAGTACTTC.

The chain is built from TRBV18 and TRBJ2-5; D is ambiguous. The germline V gene has CDR1 KGHSH and CDR2 LQKENI. The CDR3 has 13 residues. V lost 3 bases, J lost 3 bases, and 8 bases lay in between. CDR3 in amino acids: CASSPSREETQYF. For the CDR3, the DNA is TGTGCCAGCTCACCGAGCCGAGAAGAGACCCAGTACTTC.

The gene calls are TRBV7-2 and TRBJ2-3; perhaps TRBD1 as D (6 bases). In germline, CDR1 is SGHTA, CDR2 FQGNSA. This CDR3 comprises 16 residues. Trimming stripped 2 bases from V and 4 bases from J, with 16 bases between. The CDR3 bases are TGTGCCAGCAGCTTATGGGCCCAGGGGTTGCCAGATACGCAGTATTTT. This encodes CASSLWAQGLPDTQYF.

The V call is TRBV4-1, the J call TRBJ2-1, with TRBD1 matching over 11 bases. The CDR3 runs to 20 residues. Germline CDR1 reads MGHRA; CDR2 reads YSYEKL. V trimming: 0 bases; J trimming: 4 bases; junction bases outside the gene matches: 14. This CDR3 reads CASSQDPFPGQGAGYNEQFF. The CDR3 coding sequence is TGCGCCAGCAGCCAAGATCCCTTTCCTGGACAGGGGGCTGGTTACAATGAGCAGTTCTTC.

V gene TRBV5-1 combines with J gene TRBJ1-4; 8 bases agree with TRBD1. Germline V gene data show CDR1 as SGHRS and CDR2 as YFSETQ. With V trimmed by 4 bases and J by 7 bases, 6 bases remained unmatched. This CDR3 spans 14 amino acids. CDR3 protein: CASSAGQGGEKLFF. CDR3 DNA: TGCGCCAGCAGCGCCGGACAGGGCGGTGAAAAACTGTTTTTT.

The CDR3 sequence is CASSQTQTGSTEAFF. CDR3 sequence (DNA): TGTGCCAGCTCGCAGACCCAGACAGGTAGCACTGAAGCTTTCTTT. The chain uses TRBV18 and TRBJ1-1; TRBD1 might be the D (6 bases). The CDR3 is 15 residues long. With 6 bases removed from V and 4 bases from J, the gap between germline ends came to 18 bases. Per the germline V gene, CDR1 is KGHSH and CDR2 is LQKENI.

The chain combines TRBV15 with TRBJ2-3, with D possibly matching TRBD2 (6 bases). The CDR3 is 17 amino acids. The V gene's germline CDR1 is LNHNV and CDR2 YYDKDF (reference sequence). Between the trimmed V and J ends, which lost 1 base and 4 bases, there was a span of 18 bases. The CDR3 loop is CATSRAPGGFTSDTQYF. The CDR3 DNA is TGTGCCACCAGCAGAGCCCCTGGAGGGTTTACCTCAGATACGCAGTATTTT.

Worth noting for this clone: Other DNA variants within this sample encode the same CDR3. This sequence joins TRBV6-5 and TRBJ1-6, with 9 positions matching TRBD1. The germline gives CDR1 MNHEY, CDR2 SVGAGI. V gave up 0 bases and J gave up 8 bases; unmatched junction bases: 2. This CDR3 contains 15 residues. DNA of the CDR3: TGTGCCAGCAGTTACTCACGGACAGGGGATTCACCCCTCCACTTT. The encoded protein is CASSYSRTGDSPLHF.